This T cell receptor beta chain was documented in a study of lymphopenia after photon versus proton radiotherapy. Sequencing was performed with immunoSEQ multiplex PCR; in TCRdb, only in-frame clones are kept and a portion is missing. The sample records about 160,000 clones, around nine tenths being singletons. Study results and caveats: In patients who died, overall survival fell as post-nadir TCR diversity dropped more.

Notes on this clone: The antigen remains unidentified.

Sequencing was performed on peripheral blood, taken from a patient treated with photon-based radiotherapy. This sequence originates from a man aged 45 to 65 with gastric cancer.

CDR3 sequence reads: CASSDPNGGENEQFF. The CDR3 DNA follows: TGTGCCAGCAGTGACCCAAATGGGGGGGAGAATGAGCAGTTCTTC. This chain connects TRBV25-1 to TRBJ2-1, with TRBD2 identical over 7 bases. There are 15 residues in the CDR3. Germline V gene sequence: CDR1 MGHDK, CDR2 SYGVNS. V trimming: 3 bases; J trimming: 7 bases; junction bases outside the gene matches: 9.